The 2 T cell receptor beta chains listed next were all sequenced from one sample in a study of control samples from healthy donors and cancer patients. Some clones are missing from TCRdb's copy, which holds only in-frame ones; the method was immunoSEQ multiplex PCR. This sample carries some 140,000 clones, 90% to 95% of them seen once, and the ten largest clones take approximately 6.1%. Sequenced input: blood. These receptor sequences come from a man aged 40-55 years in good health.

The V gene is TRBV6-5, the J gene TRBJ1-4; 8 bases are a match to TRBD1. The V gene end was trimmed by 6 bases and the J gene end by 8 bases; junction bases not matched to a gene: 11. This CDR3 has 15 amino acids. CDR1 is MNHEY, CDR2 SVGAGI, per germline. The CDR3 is CASRRTGSFGEKLFF. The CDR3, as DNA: TGTGCCAGCAGACGGACAGGGTCCTTTGGGGAAAAACTGTTTTTT.

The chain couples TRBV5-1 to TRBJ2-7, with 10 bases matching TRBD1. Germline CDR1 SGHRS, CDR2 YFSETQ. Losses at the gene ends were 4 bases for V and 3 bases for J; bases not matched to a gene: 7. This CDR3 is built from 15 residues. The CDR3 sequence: CASSKDRGLYYEQYF. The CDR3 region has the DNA TGCGCCAGCAGCAAAGACAGGGGGCTTTACTACGAGCAGTACTTC.